This TCR beta chain came from a study of Ad26.COV2.S vaccination and SARS-CoV-2 variants. Overall study findings and caveats: People who got the vaccine had more spike-specific TCR breadth than people who got placebo.

Treatment of the sample: 15 to 20 received Ad26.COV2.S at low or high dose, single or two shots; roughly 5 received placebo; per-sample allocation not given. Each sample was drawn 63 days after the first injection (of vaccine or placebo). Boston supplied an adult donor aged 18-55 years. Using immunoSEQ multiplex PCR, the repertoire was profiled, and TCRdb retains in-frame clones only, with some absent. The sample lists around 450,000 clones; approximately 92% were seen once. Regarding this clone: Its antigen is not known.

This CDR3 is 14 amino acids long. Germline V CDR1 and CDR2: SGHRS, YFSETQ. The V end was cut by 1 base, the J end by 8 bases, with 12 bases between. The source of this sequence is a person between 18 and 65 years old who received the Ad26.COV2.S COVID-19 vaccine or a placebo. The chain recombines TRBV5-1 with TRBJ1-4, with D perhaps TRBD1 (5 bases). Material: peripheral blood, obtained in a trial of Ad26.COV2.S vaccine versus placebo. This CDR3 is CASSLSREGEKLFF. The DNA of the CDR3 is TGCGCCAGCAGCTTGAGCAGGGAAGGGGAAAAACTGTTTTTT.